What follows are 32 T cell receptor beta chains derived from one specimen sequenced in a study of T-cell reconstitution after alpha-beta-depleted transplantation in children. The library targeted TCRbeta and was prepared with unique molecular identifiers. TCRdb redid the calling of the PCR reads with MiXCR, one entry per CDR3 protein. Of about 640,000 distinct CDR3 sequences listed, 16% are singletons. This specimen consisted of PBMCs from the stem cell graft donor, obtained from the stem cell graft. The receptors originated from a human donor who donated a stem cell graft to a child with acute myeloid leukemia.

V gene TRBV5-1 combines with J gene TRBJ1-1; a possible D gene is TRBD1 (5 bases). Germline V gives CDR1 SGHRS, CDR2 YFSETQ. Trimming took 3 bases from V and 5 from J, leaving 14 bases between them. The CDR3 loop spans 14 amino acids. Here the CDR3 DNA reads TGCGCCAGCAGCTCGAGGGGAGGTTGGACTGAAGCTTTCTTT. Its translation is CASSSRGGWTEAFF. Complete variable domain (other parts from reference TRBV5-1 and TRBJ1-1): KAGVTQTPRYLIKTRGQQVTLSCSPISGHRSVSWYQQTPGQGLQFLFEYFSETQRNKGNFPGRFSGRQFSNSRSEMNVSTLELGDSALYLCASSSRGGWTEAFFGQGTRLTVV.

This chain connects TRBV18 to TRBJ1-1, with a weak D call TRBD1 (5 bases). CDR1 is KGHSH and CDR2 is LQKENI in the germline V gene. Deletions cut 4 bases from V and 2 bases from J, with 14 bases between. This CDR3 is 15 amino acids long. In nucleotides, the CDR3 is TGTGCCAGCTCACTGCTTGGGGGGGACAACACTGAAGCTTTCTTT. Translating gives CASSLLGGDNTEAFF.

The rearrangement joins TRBV6-5 to TRBJ2-2; D unresolved. The CDR3 extends over 15 amino acids. Trimming cost V 0 bases and J 7 bases, with 12 bases left between them. Germline CDR1 MNHEY, CDR2 SVGAGI. The CDR3: CASSYSNRRNGELFF. The CDR3 DNA sequence: TGTGCCAGCAGTTACTCGAACCGCCGGAACGGGGAGCTGTTTTTT.

The genes are TRBV7-6 and TRBJ2-7, with no clear D. The CDR3 extends over 20 amino acids. Trimming took 4 bases from V and 1 from J, leaving 29 bases between them. Germline lookup yields CDR1 SGHVS and CDR2 FNYEAQ. The CDR3 spells CASSCTVGVNHRRISYEQYV. The DNA for the CDR3 is TGTGCCAGCAGCTGCACAGTTGGGGTTAACCACCGTCGCATATCCTACGAGCAGTACGTC.

This clonotype was seen more than once but under ten times. This chain connects TRBV6-2 or TRBV6-3 to TRBJ1-6; weak D call: TRBD1 (5 bases). The germline V gene encodes CDR1 MNHEY and CDR2 SVGEGT. Trimming cost V 6 bases and J 13 bases, with 19 bases left between them. The CDR3 totals 14 residues. CDR3 bases: TGTGCCAGCAGGACCGGGACCGACCTCATGCCCCTCCACTTT. Translation gives CASRTGTDLMPLHF.

Points on this clonotype: This may come from a read error, since a much larger clone is one base off. CDR3 sequence (DNA): TGCAGCGTTGAACTAGGGGAGGGGCCTGGGGCCGACGTCCTGACTTTC. This gives the protein CSVELGEGPGADVLTF. The rearrangement links TRBV29-1 to TRBJ2-6; 7 nucleotides line up with TRBD2. The length of the CDR3 is 16 residues. Germline V gene data show CDR1 as SQVTM and CDR2 as ANQGSEA.

The chain recombines TRBV7-6 with TRBJ1-1; D not certain. This CDR3 region has 13 residues. The germline CDR1 and CDR2 sequences are SGHVS and FNYEAQ. The V and J ends lost 3 bases and 7 bases respectively, with 12 bases between them. CDR3: CASSFSDEFEAFF. The CDR3 nucleotides are TGTGCCAGCAGCTTTTCCGATGAGTTTGAAGCTTTCTTT. The full variable domain, completed using reference TRBV7-6 and TRBJ1-1, is GAGVSQSPRYKVTKRGQDVALRCDPISGHVSLYWYRQALGQGPEFLTYFNYEAQQDKSGLPNDRFSAERPEGSISTLTIQRTEQRDSAMYRCASSFSDEFEAFFGQGTRLTVV.

This clonotype was counted a few times. V and J are TRBV28 and TRBJ1-1; D gene unclear. This CDR3 is 12 amino acids long. Germline CDR1 is MDHEN and CDR2 is SYDVKM. V dropped 11 bases and J dropped 0 bases, with 10 bases sitting between them. The CDR3 reads CAVNDLNTEAFF. DNA of the CDR3: TGTGCCGTCAATGACCTGAACACTGAAGCTTTCTTT.

This chain uses TRBV24-1 with TRBJ2-5; unclear D gene. Between the trimmed V and J ends, which lost 1 base and 5 bases, there was a span of 7 bases. This CDR3 has 13 residues. Germline V CDR1 and CDR2: KGHDR, SFDVKD. CDR3 nucleotide sequence: TGTGCCACCAGTGATTTTTCACGGGAGACCCAGTACTTC. Translation gives CATSDFSRETQYF.

This clonotype has at least ten counts. This chain uses TRBV20-1 with TRBJ1-3; D is uncertain. Looked up from germline, CDR1 is DFQATT and CDR2 is SNEGSKA (reference sequence). Trimming took 6 bases from V and 0 from J, leaving 18 bases between them. The CDR3 contains 16 residues. This CDR3 is CSAQIDRRVSGNTIYF. The DNA for the CDR3 is TGCAGTGCCCAGATCGACCGACGCGTCTCTGGAAACACCATATATTTT.

This clonotype was recorded many times. The chain carries TRBV29-1 and TRBJ2-5; D may be TRBD2 (5 bases). The CDR3 sequence is 13 residues long. V was pared by 7 bases and J by 3 bases, with 15 bases between. Germline assignment: CDR1 SQVTM and CDR2 ANQGSEA. For the CDR3, the DNA is TGCAGCGCTGGAGCGGAGGCCAAAGAGACCCAGTACTTC. Translated: CSAGAEAKETQYF.

This rearrangement joins TRBV5-1 to TRBJ2-3; possible D gene TRBD2, 6 bases. In germline, CDR1 is SGHRS, CDR2 YFSETQ. Deletions cut 2 bases from V and 13 bases from J, with 14 bases between. The CDR3 contains 12 residues. The CDR3 spells CASSFGRVAEYF. CDR3 nucleotides: TGCGCCAGCAGCTTTGGACGGGTAGCGGAGTATTTT.

The V call is TRBV7-2, the J call TRBJ2-3, with D hard to call. V dropped 2 bases and J dropped 7 bases, with 4 bases sitting between them. The CDR3 totals 11 residues. Germline CDR1 and CDR2: SGHTA and FQGNSA. The CDR3 coding sequence is TGTGCCAGCAGCTTAAAAAATACGCAGTATTTT. It specifies CASSLKNTQYF.

In this sample, this clonotype turned up many times. The V call is TRBV5-1, the J call TRBJ2-1, with 8 bases fitting TRBD2. Germline loops: CDR1 SGHRS, CDR2 YFSETQ. J gave up 5 bases and V 4 bases, and 11 bases lay outside the gene matches. This CDR3 has 16 amino acids. The DNA for the CDR3 is TGCGCCAGCAGCCTGGGGAAAACTAGCGGTGACAATGAGCAGTTCTTC. It yields the protein CASSLGKTSGDNEQFF.

This clonotype was recorded many times. This sequence joins TRBV6-5 and TRBJ1-1, with 7 bases that match TRBD1. The CDR3 is 13 amino acids. Germline V gives CDR1 MNHEY, CDR2 SVGAGI. V shed 6 bases and J 1 base; nucleotides not matched to a gene: 2. The CDR3 reads CASRRQGNTEAFF. The DNA for the CDR3 is TGTGCCAGCAGACGACAGGGGAACACTGAAGCTTTCTTT.

This chain connects TRBV5-5 to TRBJ2-1; 7 bases are shared with TRBD2. CDR3 size: 15 residues. CDR1 and CDR2 (germline): SGHKS, YYEKEE (reference sequence). V was clipped by 0 bases and J by 7 bases; unmatched bases: 7. The DNA for the CDR3 is TGTGCCAGCAGCTTGGAAAAGGGACTAAGGAATGAGCAGTTCTTC. It encodes CASSLEKGLRNEQFF.

The chain employs TRBV12-5 and TRBJ1-6; the D gene is possibly TRBD1 (5 bases). V shed 3 bases and J shed 6 bases, with 18 bases lying between them. Germline CDR1 reads LGHNT; CDR2 reads FRNRAP. This CDR3 has 17 amino acids. This chain's CDR3 is CASGFTTAGTGNSPLHF. For the CDR3, the DNA is TGTGCTAGTGGTTTTACTACCGCCGGGACGGGTAATTCACCCCTCCACTTT.

This clonotype was seen only a few times. The chain carries TRBV11-1 and TRBJ2-4; 8 bases are a match to TRBD2. Germline V CDR1 and CDR2: SGHAT, FQDESV (reference sequence). V trimming: 3 bases; J trimming: 1 base; junction bases outside the gene matches: 11. CDR3 length: 18 amino acids. The CDR3 sequence: CASSFGSGGQGAKNIQYF. In nucleotides, the CDR3 is TGTGCCAGCAGCTTCGGAAGCGGGGGCCAGGGCGCCAAAAACATTCAGTACTTC.

This clonotype was counted between two and nine times. The chain has TRBV15 and TRBJ2-7; 8 bases are shared with TRBD1. The CDR3 extends over 15 amino acids. CDR1 LNHNV and CDR2 YYDKDF come from the germline V gene (reference sequence). CDR3 bases: TGTGCCACCAGCCGAGATGGACAGGGTTTCTACGAGCAGTACGTC. Protein: CATSRDGQGFYEQYV.

This clonotype was detected a few times. The chain combines TRBV7-2 with TRBJ1-2; D perhaps matches TRBD1 (6 bases). Germline V gene lookup returns CDR1 SGHTA and CDR2 FQGNSA. The V end lost 4 bases, the J end lost 5 bases, and 20 bases lay between the germline ends. The CDR3 sequence is 16 residues long. The CDR3 reads CASSSAWGADEYGYTF. As DNA, the CDR3 is TGTGCCAGCAGCTCCGCTTGGGGGGCCGACGAGTATGGCTACACCTTC.

The sample holds a few counts of this clonotype. This rearrangement joins TRBV11-2 to TRBJ1-6; 9 bases align to TRBD1. Germline lookup yields CDR1 SGHAT and CDR2 FQNNGV. This CDR3 spans 15 amino acids. The J segment lost 10 bases and the V segment lost 0 bases, leaving 4 bases of the junction unmatched. The CDR3 loop reads CASSLEQGARSPLHF. The DNA for the CDR3 is TGTGCCAGCAGCTTAGAACAGGGGGCTAGATCACCCCTCCACTTT.

The sample holds many counts of this clonotype. This sequence joins TRBV29-1 and TRBJ2-3, with 12 bases identical to TRBD2. The CDR3 runs to 18 residues. J was trimmed by 0 bases and V by 7 bases; bases with no gene match: 14. Germline CDR1 and CDR2: SQVTM and ANQGSEA. DNA of the CDR3: TGCAGCGCCGGGACTAGCGGGCAAATAGCAGCTAGCACAGATACGCAGTATTTT. Protein: CSAGTSGQIAASTDTQYF.

A note on this clonotype: A much larger clone sits a single nucleotide away, making a read error possible. This chain uses TRBV20-1 with TRBJ2-3; no reliable D call. Trimming took 2 bases from V and 4 from J, leaving 10 bases between them. The CDR3 is 13 amino acids. Germline lookup yields CDR1 DFQATT and CDR2 SNEGSKA (reference sequence). CDR3 loop: CSARRWYADTQYF. The CDR3 bases are TGCAGTGCTAGACGGTGGTACGCAGATACGCAGTATTTT.

The table lists this clonotype with many counts. V is TRBV6-1 and J is TRBJ1-6; 9 positions agree with TRBD1. J was trimmed by 7 bases and V by 9 bases; bases with no gene match: 7. The CDR3 sequence is 14 residues long. Germline V CDR1 and CDR2: MNHNS, SASEGT. Here the CDR3 reads CASGTGGINSPLHF. CDR3 sequence (DNA): TGTGCCAGTGGAACAGGGGGCATAAATTCACCCCTCCACTTT.

V usage is TRBV28 and J usage is TRBJ2-3, with 12 positions matching TRBD2. CDR3 length: 16 residues. The ends lost 6 bases at V and 1 base at J; junction bases unmatched: 5. Germline CDR1 and CDR2: MDHEN and SYDVKM. CDR3 sequence: CASSALAGGGTDTQYF. CDR3 sequence (DNA): TGTGCCAGCAGCGCACTAGCGGGGGGTGGCACAGATACGCAGTATTTT.

The V gene is TRBV12-3 or TRBV12-4, the J gene TRBJ1-5; D ambiguous. The CDR3 loop spans 15 amino acids. With 7 bases removed from V and 7 bases from J, the gap between germline ends came to 20 bases. CDR3 sequence reads: CASTSRGGIGQPQHF. CDR3 sequence (DNA): TGTGCCAGCACCTCCCGGGGAGGGATCGGCCAGCCCCAGCATTTT.

The chain employs TRBV4-2 and TRBJ2-1; 11 bases are a match to TRBD2. Germline trimming cut 0 bases from V and 10 bases from J; bases unmatched to any gene: 5. CDR3 length: 15 amino acids. The germline gives CDR1 LGHNA, CDR2 YNFKEQ. In DNA form, the CDR3 reads TGTGCCAGCAGCCAAGATAGCGGGGGGGCTCGGGAGCAGTTCTTC. This translates into CASSQDSGGAREQFF.

This clonotype was recorded a few times. The chain has TRBV24-1 and TRBJ2-3; D gene unclear. The V gene lost 5 bases and the J gene lost 6 bases, with 11 bases spanning the gap. Looked up from germline, CDR1 is KGHDR and CDR2 is SFDVKD. The CDR3 is 13 amino acids. CDR3 protein: CATSGGYRDTQYF. In nucleotides, the CDR3 is TGTGCCACCAGTGGAGGTTATCGGGATACGCAGTATTTT.

CDR3 sequence reads: CASSFDRGQYGYTF. The DNA for the CDR3 is TGTGCCAGCAGTTTTGACAGGGGCCAGTATGGCTACACCTTC. The J gene is TRBJ1-2, the V gene TRBV28, with 8 positions matching TRBD1. The CDR3 is 14 residues long. Germline lookup yields CDR1 MDHEN and CDR2 SYDVKM. V lost 3 bases to trimming and J lost 5 bases; unmatched junction nucleotides: 5.

Ten or more counts support this clonotype. The V and J genes are TRBV7-2 and TRBJ2-3, with D perhaps TRBD1 or TRBD2 (6 bases each). CDR1 and CDR2 (germline): SGHTA, FQGNSA. V was cut by 2 bases and J by 4 bases, with 10 bases left in between. The CDR3 loop spans 14 amino acids. The DNA of the CDR3 is TGTGCCAGCAGCTTACGGAGGGGGGCAGATACGCAGTATTTT. This sequence encodes CASSLRRGADTQYF. Full variable domain (missing parts from reference TRBV7-2 and TRBJ2-3): GAGVSQSPSNKVTEKGKDVELRCDPISGHTALYWYRQSLGQGLEFLIYFQGNSAPDKSGLPSDRFSAERTGGSVSTLTIQRTQQEDSAVYLCASSLRRGADTQYFGPGTRLTVL.

This clonotype was seen a few times. The chain carries TRBV5-1 and TRBJ2-5; 7 positions match TRBD2. This CDR3 has 14 residues. The germline V gene encodes CDR1 SGHRS and CDR2 YFSETQ. Trimming at V came to 4 bases and at J to 5 bases, leaving 8 bases not matched to a gene. Here the CDR3 reads CASSPKRGLETQYF. CDR3 nucleotide sequence: TGCGCCAGCAGCCCAAAGCGGGGCTTGGAGACCCAGTACTTC.

This clonotype appeared many times. CDR3 region: CASSWRGAGELFF. The CDR3, as DNA: TGTGCCAGCAGCTGGAGGGGGGCGGGGGAGCTGTTTTTT. The chain has TRBV7-2 and TRBJ2-2, with D possibly called TRBD1 or TRBD2 (6 bases each). The CDR3 covers 13 residues. Per germline, CDR1 SGHTA and CDR2 FQGNSA. V lost 4 bases and J 8 bases, leaving 11 bases between the germline ends.